What follows describes a single TCR beta chain. The length of the CDR3 is 17 residues. Deletions cut 4 bases from V and 4 bases from J, with 20 bases between. CDR1 is LNHNV, CDR2 YYDKDF, per germline (reference sequence). The sample comes from a study of shared T cell receptors in the human thymus. Data came from immunoSEQ multiplex PCR; TCRdb stores just in-frame clones and leaves some out. The sample shows 700,000 or so clones, over 75% of them seen only once. Another study also made use of these data, one on human thymus T cells. That investigation notes: Donors were healthy Finnish babies undergoing corrective operations for congenital heart defects. In corrective heart surgery, resections were taken, and these provided the thymus tissue. An apparent bias in V and J gene usage was seen in thymic and blood repertoires. Highly overlapping thymic repertoires in unrelated individuals were reported by related research.

The sequencing sample was made of thymocytes. The TCR was taken from a girl in the first two years of life with a congenital heart defect. V is TRBV15 and J is TRBJ1-5, with D unclear. The CDR3 spells CATSKRWMRHSNQPQHF. The CDR3 nucleotides are TGTGCCACCAGCAAGAGATGGATGAGACATAGTAATCAGCCCCAGCATTTT.